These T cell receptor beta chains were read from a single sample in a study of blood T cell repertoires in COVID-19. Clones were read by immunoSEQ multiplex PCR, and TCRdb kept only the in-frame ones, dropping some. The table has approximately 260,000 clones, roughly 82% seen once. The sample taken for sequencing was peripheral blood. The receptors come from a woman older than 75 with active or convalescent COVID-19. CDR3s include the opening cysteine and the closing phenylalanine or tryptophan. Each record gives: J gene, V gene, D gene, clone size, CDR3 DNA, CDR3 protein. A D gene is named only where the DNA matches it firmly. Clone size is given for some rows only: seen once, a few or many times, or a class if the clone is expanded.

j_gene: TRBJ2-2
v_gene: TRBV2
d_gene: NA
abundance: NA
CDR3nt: TGTGCCAGCACCTCGGGGGGCGCGAACACCGGGGAGCTGTTTTTT
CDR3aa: CASTSGGANTGELFF

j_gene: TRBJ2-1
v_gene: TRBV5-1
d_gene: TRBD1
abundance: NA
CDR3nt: TGCGCCAGCGCATGGACAGGGTGGGATGATGAGCAGTTCTTC
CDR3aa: CASAWTGWDDEQFF

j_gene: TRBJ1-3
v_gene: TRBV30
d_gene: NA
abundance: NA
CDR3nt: TGTGCCTGGAGGAGGACAGCTGGAAACACCATATATTTT
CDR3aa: CAWRRTAGNTIYF

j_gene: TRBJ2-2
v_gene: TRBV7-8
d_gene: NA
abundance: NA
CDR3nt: TGTGCCAGCAGCTCCGGACAAGTCTACACCGGGGAGCTGTTTTTT
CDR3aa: CASSSGQVYTGELFF

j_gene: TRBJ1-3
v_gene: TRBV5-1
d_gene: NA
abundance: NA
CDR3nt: TGCGCCAGCAGCTTGACAGGAAACACCATATATTTT
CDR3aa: CASSLTGNTIYF

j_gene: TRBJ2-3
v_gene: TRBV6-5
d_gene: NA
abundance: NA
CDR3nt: TGTGCCAGCACTTCACTCGGGTCATTTACAGATACGCAGTATTTT
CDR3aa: CASTSLGSFTDTQYF

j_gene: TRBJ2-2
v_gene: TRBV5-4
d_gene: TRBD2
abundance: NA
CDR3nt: TGTGCCAGCAGCTTCGGGACTAGCGTCTTAGGAGACGGGGAGCTGTTTTTT
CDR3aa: CASSFGTSVLGDGELFF

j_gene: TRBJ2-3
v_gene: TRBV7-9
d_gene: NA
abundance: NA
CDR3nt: TGTGCCAGCAGCCCCCGACTATTCACAGATACGCAGTATTTT
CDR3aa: CASSPRLFTDTQYF

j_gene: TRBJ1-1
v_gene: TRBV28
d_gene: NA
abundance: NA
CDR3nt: TGTGCCAGCAGTTTTTACGGGGGTAAGACTGAAGCTTTCTTT
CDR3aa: CASSFYGGKTEAFF

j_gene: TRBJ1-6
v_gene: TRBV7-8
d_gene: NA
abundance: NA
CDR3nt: TGTGCCAGCAGCTTTGAAACAGGCCCAAATTCACCCCTCCACTTT
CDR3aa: CASSFETGPNSPLHF

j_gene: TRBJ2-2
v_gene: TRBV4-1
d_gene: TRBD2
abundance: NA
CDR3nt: TGCGCCAGCAGCCAAAGGGCTAGCGGGAGCTTCGGGGAGCTGTTTTTT
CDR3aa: CASSQRASGSFGELFF

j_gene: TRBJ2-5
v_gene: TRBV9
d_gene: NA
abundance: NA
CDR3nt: TGTGCCAGCAGCCCAACAGGGCAGCCTCCGGGAGAGACCCAGTACTTC
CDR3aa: CASSPTGQPPGETQYF

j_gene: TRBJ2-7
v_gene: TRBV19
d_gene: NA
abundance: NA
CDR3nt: TGTGCCAGTAGTATAGCGCCCGGGACACACTACGAGCAGTACTTC
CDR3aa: CASSIAPGTHYEQYF

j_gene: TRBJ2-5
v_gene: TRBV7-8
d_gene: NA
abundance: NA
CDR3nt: TGTGCCAGCAGCCCCTCAGGGGGGTTCTTTCTAGAGACCCAGTACTTC
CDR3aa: CASSPSGGFFLETQYF

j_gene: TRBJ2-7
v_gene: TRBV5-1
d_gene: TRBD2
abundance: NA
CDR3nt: TGCGCCAGCAGCTTGGCCTATTCGTCGGGGGGCTACGAGCAGTACTTC
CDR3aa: CASSLAYSSGGYEQYF

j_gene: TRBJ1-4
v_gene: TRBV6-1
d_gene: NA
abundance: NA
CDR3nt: TGTGCCAGCAGTGATTTGGGCAGGGGCGCAACTAATGAAAAACTGTTTTTT
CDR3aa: CASSDLGRGATNEKLFF

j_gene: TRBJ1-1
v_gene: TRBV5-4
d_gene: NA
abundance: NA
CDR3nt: TGTGCCAGCAGACCGTCGGTCGGGGTGCGGGAAGCTTTCTTT
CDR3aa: CASRPSVGVREAFF

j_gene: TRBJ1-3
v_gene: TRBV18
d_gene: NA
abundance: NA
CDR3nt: TGTGCCAGCTCACCTACCGGCGTACAGGGTCCCTCTGGAAACACCATATATTTT
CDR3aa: CASSPTGVQGPSGNTIYF

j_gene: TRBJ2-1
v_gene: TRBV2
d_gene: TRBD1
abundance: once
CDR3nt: TGTGCCAGCAGTCGGGACAGGGAAGAGCAGTTCTTC
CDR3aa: CASSRDREEQFF

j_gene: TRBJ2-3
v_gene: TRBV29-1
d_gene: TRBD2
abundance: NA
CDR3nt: TGCAGCGTTGGTAGCGGGGGAACAGATACGCAGTATTTT
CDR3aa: CSVGSGGTDTQYF

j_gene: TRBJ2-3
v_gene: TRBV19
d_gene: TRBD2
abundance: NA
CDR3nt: TGTGCCAGTAGTACCGGGACTAGCGGCACAGATACGCAGTATTTT
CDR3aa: CASSTGTSGTDTQYF